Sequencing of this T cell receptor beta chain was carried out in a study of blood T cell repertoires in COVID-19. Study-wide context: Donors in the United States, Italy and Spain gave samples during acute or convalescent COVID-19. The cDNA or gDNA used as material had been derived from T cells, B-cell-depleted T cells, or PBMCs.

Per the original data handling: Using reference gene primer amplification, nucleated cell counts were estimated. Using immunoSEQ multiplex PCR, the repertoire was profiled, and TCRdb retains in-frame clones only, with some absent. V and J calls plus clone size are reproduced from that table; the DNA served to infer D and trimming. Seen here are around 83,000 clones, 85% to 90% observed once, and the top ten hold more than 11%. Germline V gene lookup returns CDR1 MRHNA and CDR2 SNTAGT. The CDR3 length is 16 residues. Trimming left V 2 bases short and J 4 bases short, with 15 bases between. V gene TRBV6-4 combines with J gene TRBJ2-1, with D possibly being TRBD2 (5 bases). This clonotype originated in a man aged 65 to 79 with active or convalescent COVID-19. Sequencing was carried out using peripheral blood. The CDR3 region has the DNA TGTGCCAGCAGTGACGAGCGGCCAACAATTTACAATGAGCAGTTCTTC. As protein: CASSDERPTIYNEQFF.